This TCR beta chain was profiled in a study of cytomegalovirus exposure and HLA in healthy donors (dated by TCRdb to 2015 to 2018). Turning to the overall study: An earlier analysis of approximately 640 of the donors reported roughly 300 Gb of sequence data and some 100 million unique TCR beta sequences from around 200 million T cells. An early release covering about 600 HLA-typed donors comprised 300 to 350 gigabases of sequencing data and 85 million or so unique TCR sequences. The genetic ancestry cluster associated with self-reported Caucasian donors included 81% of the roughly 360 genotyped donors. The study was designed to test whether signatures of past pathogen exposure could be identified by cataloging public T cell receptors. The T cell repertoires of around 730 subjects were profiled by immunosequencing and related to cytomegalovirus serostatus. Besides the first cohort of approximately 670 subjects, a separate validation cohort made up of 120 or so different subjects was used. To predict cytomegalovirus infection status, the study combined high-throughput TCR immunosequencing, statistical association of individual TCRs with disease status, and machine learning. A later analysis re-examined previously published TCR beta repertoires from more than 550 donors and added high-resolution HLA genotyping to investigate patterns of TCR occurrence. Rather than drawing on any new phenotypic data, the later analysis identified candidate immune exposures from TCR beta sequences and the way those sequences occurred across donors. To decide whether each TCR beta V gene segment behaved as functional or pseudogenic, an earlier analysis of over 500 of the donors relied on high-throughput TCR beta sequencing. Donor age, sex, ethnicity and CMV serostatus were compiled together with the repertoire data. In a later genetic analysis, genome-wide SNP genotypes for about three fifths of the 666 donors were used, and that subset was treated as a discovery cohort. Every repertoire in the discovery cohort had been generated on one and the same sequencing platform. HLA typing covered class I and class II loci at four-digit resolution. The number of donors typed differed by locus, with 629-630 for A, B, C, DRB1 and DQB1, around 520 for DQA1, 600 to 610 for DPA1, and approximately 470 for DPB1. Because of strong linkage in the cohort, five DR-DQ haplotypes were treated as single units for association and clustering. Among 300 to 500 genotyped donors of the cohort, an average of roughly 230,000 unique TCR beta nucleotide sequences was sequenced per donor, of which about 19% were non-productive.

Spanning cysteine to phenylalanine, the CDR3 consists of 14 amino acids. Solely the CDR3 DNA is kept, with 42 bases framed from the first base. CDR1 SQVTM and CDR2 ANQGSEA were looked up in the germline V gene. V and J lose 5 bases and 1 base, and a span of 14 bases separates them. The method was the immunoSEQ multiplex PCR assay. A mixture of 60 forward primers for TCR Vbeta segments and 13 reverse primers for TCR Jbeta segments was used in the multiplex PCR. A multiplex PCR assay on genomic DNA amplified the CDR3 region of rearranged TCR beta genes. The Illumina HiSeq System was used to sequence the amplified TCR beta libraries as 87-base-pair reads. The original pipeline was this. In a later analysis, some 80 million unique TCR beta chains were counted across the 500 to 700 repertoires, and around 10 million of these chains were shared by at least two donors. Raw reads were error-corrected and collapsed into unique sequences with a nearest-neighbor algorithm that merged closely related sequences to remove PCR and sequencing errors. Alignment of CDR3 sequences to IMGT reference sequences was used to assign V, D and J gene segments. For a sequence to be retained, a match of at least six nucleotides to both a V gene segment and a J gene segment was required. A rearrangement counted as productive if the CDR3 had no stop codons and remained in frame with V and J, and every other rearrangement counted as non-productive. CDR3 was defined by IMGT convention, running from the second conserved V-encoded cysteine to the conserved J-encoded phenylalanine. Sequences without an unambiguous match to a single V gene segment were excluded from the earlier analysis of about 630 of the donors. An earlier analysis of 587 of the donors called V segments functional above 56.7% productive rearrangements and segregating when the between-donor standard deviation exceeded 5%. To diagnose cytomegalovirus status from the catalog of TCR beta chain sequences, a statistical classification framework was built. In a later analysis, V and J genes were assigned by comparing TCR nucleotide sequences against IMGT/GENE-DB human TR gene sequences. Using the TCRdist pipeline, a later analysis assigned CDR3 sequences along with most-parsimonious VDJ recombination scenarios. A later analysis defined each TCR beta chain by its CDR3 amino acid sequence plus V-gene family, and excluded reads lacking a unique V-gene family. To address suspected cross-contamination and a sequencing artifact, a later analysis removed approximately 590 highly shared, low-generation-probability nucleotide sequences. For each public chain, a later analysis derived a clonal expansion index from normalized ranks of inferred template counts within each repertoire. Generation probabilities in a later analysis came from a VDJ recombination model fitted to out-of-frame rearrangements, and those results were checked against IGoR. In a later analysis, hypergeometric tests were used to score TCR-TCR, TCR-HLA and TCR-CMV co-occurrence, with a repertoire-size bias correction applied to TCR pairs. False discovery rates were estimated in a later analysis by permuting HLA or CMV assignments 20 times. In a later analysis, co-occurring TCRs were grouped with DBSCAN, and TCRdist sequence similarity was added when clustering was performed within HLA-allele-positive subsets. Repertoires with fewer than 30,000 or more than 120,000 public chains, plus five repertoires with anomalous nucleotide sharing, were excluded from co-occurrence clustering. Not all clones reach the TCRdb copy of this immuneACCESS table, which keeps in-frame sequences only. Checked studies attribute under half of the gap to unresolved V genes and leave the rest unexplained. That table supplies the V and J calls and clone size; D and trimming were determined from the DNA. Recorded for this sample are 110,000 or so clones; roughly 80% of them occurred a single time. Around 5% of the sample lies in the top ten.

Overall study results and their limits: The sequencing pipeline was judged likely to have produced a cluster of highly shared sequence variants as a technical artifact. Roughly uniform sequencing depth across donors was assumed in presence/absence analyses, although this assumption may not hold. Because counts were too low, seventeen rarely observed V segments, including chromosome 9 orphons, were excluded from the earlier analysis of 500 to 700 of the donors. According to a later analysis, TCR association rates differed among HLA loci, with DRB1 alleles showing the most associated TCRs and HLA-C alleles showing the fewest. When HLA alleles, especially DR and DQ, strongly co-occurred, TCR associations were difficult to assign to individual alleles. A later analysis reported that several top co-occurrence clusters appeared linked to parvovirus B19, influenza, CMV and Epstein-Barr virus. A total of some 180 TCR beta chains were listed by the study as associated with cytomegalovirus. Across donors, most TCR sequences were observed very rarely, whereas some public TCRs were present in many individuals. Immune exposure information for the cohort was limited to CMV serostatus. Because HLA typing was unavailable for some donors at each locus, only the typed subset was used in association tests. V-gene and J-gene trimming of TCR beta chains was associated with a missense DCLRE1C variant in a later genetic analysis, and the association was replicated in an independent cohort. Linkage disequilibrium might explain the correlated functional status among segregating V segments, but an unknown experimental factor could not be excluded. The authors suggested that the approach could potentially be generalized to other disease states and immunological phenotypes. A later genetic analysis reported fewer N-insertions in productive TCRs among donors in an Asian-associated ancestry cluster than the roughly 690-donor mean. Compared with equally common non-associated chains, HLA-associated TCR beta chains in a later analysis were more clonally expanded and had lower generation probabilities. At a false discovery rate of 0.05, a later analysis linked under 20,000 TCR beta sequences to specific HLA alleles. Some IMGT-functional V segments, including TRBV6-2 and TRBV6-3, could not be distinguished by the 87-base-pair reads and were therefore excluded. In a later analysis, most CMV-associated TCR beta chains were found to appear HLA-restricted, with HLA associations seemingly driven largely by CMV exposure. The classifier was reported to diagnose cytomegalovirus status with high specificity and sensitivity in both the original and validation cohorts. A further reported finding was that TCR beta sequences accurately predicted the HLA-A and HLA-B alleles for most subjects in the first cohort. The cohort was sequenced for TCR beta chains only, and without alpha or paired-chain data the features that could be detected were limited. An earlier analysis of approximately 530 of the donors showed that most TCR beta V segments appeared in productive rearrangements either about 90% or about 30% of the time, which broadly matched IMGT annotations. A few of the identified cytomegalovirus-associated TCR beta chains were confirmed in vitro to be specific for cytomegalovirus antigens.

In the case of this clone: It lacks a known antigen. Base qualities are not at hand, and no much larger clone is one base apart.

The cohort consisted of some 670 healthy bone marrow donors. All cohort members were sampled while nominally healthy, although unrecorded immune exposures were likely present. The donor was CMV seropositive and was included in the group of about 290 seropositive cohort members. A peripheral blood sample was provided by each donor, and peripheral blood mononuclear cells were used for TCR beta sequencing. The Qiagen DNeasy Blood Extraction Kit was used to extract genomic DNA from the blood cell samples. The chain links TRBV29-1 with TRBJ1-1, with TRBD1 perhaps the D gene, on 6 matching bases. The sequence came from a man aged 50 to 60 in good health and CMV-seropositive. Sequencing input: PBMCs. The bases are TGCAGCGTTTCGACAGGTTCGAAGAACACTGAAGCTTTCTTT. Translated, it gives CSVSTGSKNTEAFF.